This TCR beta chain was sequenced during a study of cytotoxic CD8 clonotypes in ibrutinib-treated CLL. This CDR3 has 15 residues. Trimming took off 0 bases at V and 3 bases at J, with 10 bases between the two ends. Per the germline V gene, CDR1 is SGHNT and CDR2 is YYREEE (reference sequence). The intended depth for sequencing was 1 in 200,000 to 1 in 1 million T cells. TCRdb's table, derived via immunoSEQ multiplex PCR, lists solely in-frame clones and lacks some. This table holds about 150,000 clones, about 75% found once. The TCR comes from a human donor with chronic lymphocytic leukemia. The source was PBMCs, collected after 24 months of ibrutinib treatment. The chain has TRBV5-4 and TRBJ1-5; D ambiguous. The CDR3 protein is CASSLEDTTNQPQHF. The DNA for the CDR3 is TGTGCCAGCAGCTTGGAAGACACAACCAATCAGCCCCAGCATTTT.